These 31 T cell receptor beta chains were all obtained from the same sample, sequenced in a study of T cell responses to AZD1222 COVID-19 vaccine. Measured with immunoSEQ multiplex PCR; TCRdb has only the in-frame clones, and not every one. This table holds 94,000 or so clones, roughly 90% found once. Source: peripheral blood, taken on day 0 of AZD1222 vaccination. The receptors originated from an adult in good health.

The chain has TRBV14 and TRBJ2-7; D is unclear. Trimming took off 2 bases at V and 3 bases at J, with 2 bases between the two ends. This CDR3 contains 11 residues. Germline V gene data show CDR1 as SGHDN and CDR2 as FVKESK. CDR3 bases: TGTGCCAGCAGCCAACACTACGAGCAGTACTTC. This gives the protein CASSQHYEQYF.

This clone appeared once. The chain links TRBV7-6 to TRBJ2-7, with no clear D. The CDR3 runs to 14 residues. Germline CDR1 SGHVS, CDR2 FNYEAQ. Trimming shortened V by 1 base and J by 0 bases, and 7 bases separated the two germline ends. CDR3 amino acids: CASSLGQTSYEQYF. CDR3 in DNA: TGTGCCAGCAGCTTAGGGCAGACCTCCTACGAGCAGTACTTC.

In this sample, this clone turned up a few times. The chain combines TRBV12-3 or TRBV12-4 with TRBJ2-7; the D is unclear. The CDR3 is 13 residues long. Deletions cut 6 bases from V and 3 bases from J, with 12 bases between. CDR3: CASSSQVLYEQYF. CDR3 DNA: TGTGCCAGCAGCTCCCAAGTTCTCTACGAGCAGTACTTC.

This clone has just a few counts. The chain links TRBV2 to TRBJ1-5, with D unclear. CDR3 length: 14 amino acids. Germline CDR1 SNHLY, CDR2 FYNNEI. V shed 6 bases and J shed 0 bases, with 9 bases lying between them. The DNA for the CDR3 is TGTGCCAGCAGGGCGGCAGATAGCAATCAGCCCCAGCATTTT. This encodes CASRAADSNQPQHF.

The gene calls are TRBV2 and TRBJ1-1; 8 positions match TRBD1. Trimming cost V 1 base and J 5 bases; bases outside gene matches: 6. CDR1 is SNHLY, CDR2 FYNNEI, per germline. This CDR3 spans 15 amino acids. CDR3 DNA: TGTGCCAGCAGTGAAGTACAGGGGGGTGGTACTGAAGCTTTCTTT. Its protein product is CASSEVQGGGTEAFF. The variable domain in full, completed from reference TRBV2 and TRBJ1-1, reads EPEVTQTPSHQVTQMGQEVILRCVPISNHLYFYWYRQILGQKVEFLVSFYNNEISEKSEIFDDQFSVERPDGSNFTLKIRSTKLEDSAMYFCASSEVQGGGTEAFFGQGTRLTVV.

The chain recombines TRBV4-2 with TRBJ1-3, with D perhaps matching TRBD1 (6 bases). This CDR3 is 14 amino acids long. With 5 bases removed from V and 4 bases from J, the gap between germline ends came to 12 bases. CDR1 is LGHNA and CDR2 is YNFKEQ in the germline V gene. CDR3 in DNA: TGTGCCAGCAGCTCCGGACAGTCCGGAAACACCATATATTTT. Amino acid sequence: CASSSGQSGNTIYF.

The chain couples TRBV6-2 or TRBV6-3 to TRBJ2-6; D unresolved. CDR1 is MNHEY and CDR2 is SVGEGT in the germline V gene. The CDR3 is 17 residues long. V was trimmed by 2 bases and J by 0 bases, leaving 11 bases between them. The CDR3 DNA sequence: TGTGCCAGCAGTTACCCGGGTCTCAGCTCTGGGGCCAACGTCCTGACTTTC. Encoded protein: CASSYPGLSSGANVLTF.

V is TRBV5-6 and J is TRBJ2-2; D unclear. CDR1 SGHDT and CDR2 YYEEEE come from the germline V gene. The CDR3 spans 15 residues. Trimming left V 0 bases short and J 0 bases short, with 6 bases between. As DNA, the CDR3 is TGTGCCAGCAGCTTGGTCAGGACGAACACCGGGGAGCTGTTTTTT. It yields the protein CASSLVRTNTGELFF.

The rearrangement uses TRBV9 and TRBJ2-7; D is undetermined. The CDR3 is 15 amino acids. The V gene lost 4 bases and the J gene lost 2 bases, with 16 bases spanning the gap. Germline V CDR1 and CDR2: SGDLS, YYNGEE. Here the CDR3 DNA reads TGTGCCAGCAGCTTCTACGACACGAGCCCCTACGAGCAGTACTTC. As protein: CASSFYDTSPYEQYF.

Note on this clone: The sample carries other DNA sequences with the same CDR3. V is TRBV19 and J is TRBJ2-1; D is unresolved. Germline V gene sequence: CDR1 LNHDA, CDR2 SQIVND (reference sequence). Trimming left V 0 bases short and J 0 bases short, with 6 bases between. This CDR3 region has 15 residues. CDR3 nucleotides: TGTGCCAGTAGTATAGAAAGGAGCTCCTACAATGAGCAGTTCTTC. Translation gives CASSIERSSYNEQFF.

The chain has TRBV7-6 and TRBJ2-3, with D perhaps matching TRBD1 or TRBD2 (5 bases each). The V and J ends lost 5 bases and 0 bases respectively, with 21 bases between them. The CDR3 runs 18 residues. Germline values: CDR1 SGHVS, CDR2 FNYEAQ. The CDR3 is CASSNRGREGASTDTQYF. In nucleotides, the CDR3 is TGTGCCAGCAGCAACCGGGGACGTGAGGGAGCTAGCACAGATACGCAGTATTTT.

The chain uses TRBV28 and TRBJ2-2; possibly TRBD2 for D (5 bases). Trimming removed 5 bases at V and 5 bases at J, with 15 bases between. CDR3 length: 15 amino acids. Per the germline V gene, CDR1 is MDHEN and CDR2 is SYDVKM. This chain's CDR3 is CASSPPEVRTGELFF. CDR3 nucleotides: TGTGCCAGCAGTCCCCCGGAGGTCAGAACCGGGGAGCTGTTTTTT.

Comments on this clone: The same CDR3 can be traced to other DNA sequences in this sample. V is TRBV18 and J is TRBJ2-1; D is perhaps TRBD1 or TRBD2 (5 bases each). CDR1 is KGHSH and CDR2 is LQKENI in the germline V gene. CDR3 length equals 15 residues. Trimming left V 3 bases short and J 0 bases short, with 9 bases between. The CDR3 DNA follows: TGTGCCAGCTCACCGGGACGTAGCTCCTACAATGAGCAGTTCTTC. Translating gives CASSPGRSSYNEQFF.

The rearrangement joins TRBV7-2 to TRBJ2-7; the match to TRBD2 covers 15 bases. CDR3 length: 15 residues. CDR1 SGHTA and CDR2 FQGNSA come from the germline V gene. V trimming: 4 bases; J trimming: 7 bases; junction bases outside the gene matches: 5. The CDR3: CASSWTSGRVGEQYF. The CDR3 DNA reads as TGTGCCAGCAGCTGGACTAGCGGGAGGGTCGGGGAGCAGTACTTC.

V is TRBV5-1 and J is TRBJ2-7; no firm D call. Trimming took off 0 bases at V and 4 bases at J, with 8 bases between the two ends. Germline V gene lookup returns CDR1 SGHRS and CDR2 YFSETQ. This CDR3 has 13 residues. The DNA of the CDR3 is TGCGCCAGCAGCTTGGGGGTCCCTTACGAGCAGTACTTC. Amino acids: CASSLGVPYEQYF.

This sequence joins TRBV5-1 and TRBJ1-2; perhaps TRBD1 as D (5 bases). The CDR3 totals 14 residues. Between the trimmed V and J ends, which lost 1 base and 7 bases, there was a span of 14 bases. CDR1 and CDR2 (germline): SGHRS, YFSETQ. The CDR3 reads CASSLLFRGGGYTF. DNA of the CDR3: TGCGCCAGCAGCTTGCTTTTTAGGGGTGGTGGCTACACCTTC.

The V call is TRBV6-2 or TRBV6-3, the J call TRBJ1-3; D unclear. The CDR3 has 15 residues. V was pared by 4 bases and J by 1 base, with 11 bases between. The germline V gene encodes CDR1 MNHEY and CDR2 SVGEGT. Written as DNA, the CDR3 is TGTGCCAGCAGTTCCTCACCGGTTTCTGGAAACACCATATATTTT. Its translation is CASSSSPVSGNTIYF.

V and J are TRBV9 and TRBJ2-7, with TRBD1 identical over 9 bases. CDR1 is SGDLS, CDR2 YYNGEE, per germline. Trimming cost V 7 bases and J 3 bases; bases outside gene matches: 5. CDR3 size: 13 residues. The DNA of the CDR3 is TGTGCCAGCGGACAGGGGCTCCTCTACGAGCAGTACTTC. It is translated as CASGQGLLYEQYF.

The J gene is TRBJ2-2, the V gene TRBV3-1 (or the pseudogene TRBV3-2), with D possibly TRBD2 on 7 matching bases. Germline CDR1 and CDR2: LGHDT and YNNKEL (reference sequence). This CDR3 is built from 16 residues. V lost 4 bases, J lost 4 bases, and 16 bases lay in between. The DNA of the CDR3 is TGTGCCAGCAGCCGCCAGTGGGGAGGGGGCACCGGGGAGCTGTTTTTT. Translation gives CASSRQWGGGTGELFF.

The CDR3 nucleotides read TGTGCCAGCAGCGTAGGGACTAGCGGGCCAAGCACAGATACGCAGTATTTT. Translating it yields CASSVGTSGPSTDTQYF. This sequence joins TRBV9 and TRBJ2-3; 11 positions match TRBD2. The CDR3 spans 17 residues. After removal of 0 bases from V and 0 bases from J, the junction contained 3 bases not matched to a gene. The germline V gene has CDR1 SGDLS and CDR2 YYNGEE.

The gene calls are TRBV19 and TRBJ1-3; D ambiguous. Germline V lookup: CDR1 LNHDA, CDR2 SQIVND (reference sequence). Trimming took 4 bases from V and 0 from J, leaving 13 bases between them. The CDR3 contains 16 residues. The CDR3 sequence: CASSNTGAISGNTIYF. For the CDR3, the DNA is TGTGCCAGTAGTAATACGGGCGCGATCTCTGGAAACACCATATATTTT.

V usage is TRBV5-1 and J usage is TRBJ2-1; 9 positions match TRBD1. Trimming at V came to 2 bases and at J to 1 base, leaving 7 bases not matched to a gene. The CDR3 totals 17 residues. The germline V gene encodes CDR1 SGHRS and CDR2 YFSETQ. The CDR3 DNA reads TGCGCCAGCAGCTTAACAGGGGGCTCGGGGTCCTACAATGAGCAGTTCTTC. This gives the protein CASSLTGGSGSYNEQFF.

The chain is built from TRBV28 and TRBJ1-5; D not certain. The germline V and J ends were trimmed by 4 bases and 6 bases, with 16 bases remaining between them. CDR3 length equals 15 residues. CDR1 and CDR2 from the germline V gene are MDHEN and SYDVKM. CDR3 protein: CASSSPTEGGQPQHF. In DNA, the CDR3 is TGTGCCAGCAGTTCACCAACGGAGGGTGGTCAGCCCCAGCATTTT.

This clone appeared once. The chain combines TRBV3-1 (or the pseudogene TRBV3-2) with TRBJ1-5; 12 bases are shared with TRBD1. V shed 3 bases, J shed 9 bases, and the junction held 6 bases outside the gene matches. The length of the CDR3 is 15 residues. Germline lookup yields CDR1 LGHDT and CDR2 YNNKEL (reference sequence). Here the CDR3 reads CASSQGQGASPPQHF. Here the CDR3 DNA reads TGTGCCAGCAGCCAGGGACAGGGGGCCTCTCCGCCCCAGCATTTT.

The rearrangement joins TRBV4-1 to TRBJ1-5; no reliable D call. Germline V gives CDR1 MGHRA, CDR2 YSYEKL. V lost 1 base, J lost 3 bases, and 4 bases lay in between. This CDR3 has 13 residues. The CDR3 DNA reads as TGCGCCAGCAGCCAAGGGGTCAATCAGCCCCAGCATTTT. Encoded protein: CASSQGVNQPQHF.

The rearrangement links TRBV5-4 to TRBJ2-7; tentative D call: TRBD1 (7 bases). V was trimmed by 4 bases and J by 0 bases, leaving 14 bases between them. Per the germline V gene, CDR1 is SGHNT and CDR2 is YYREEE (reference sequence). This CDR3 region has 15 residues. CDR3 sequence (DNA): TGTGCCAGCAGCCCGGGGAGGACAGGCTCCTACGAGCAGTACTTC. Translating it yields CASSPGRTGSYEQYF.

The chain employs TRBV5-4 and TRBJ2-7; D unclear. Looked up from germline, CDR1 is SGHNT and CDR2 is YYREEE (reference sequence). The CDR3 length is 11 residues. V was trimmed by 3 bases and J by 7 bases, leaving 8 bases between them. CDR3 loop: CASSSIGEQYF. CDR3 sequence (DNA): TGTGCCAGCAGCTCGATTGGTGAGCAGTACTTC.

The rearrangement joins TRBV19 to TRBJ1-1; 8 bases are a match to TRBD1. J was trimmed by 1 base and V by 7 bases; bases with no gene match: 5. Germline assignment: CDR1 LNHDA and CDR2 SQIVND (reference sequence). This CDR3 spans 14 amino acids. As DNA, the CDR3 is TGTGCCAGTATCCGCGACAGGGGGAACACTGAAGCTTTCTTT. Residues: CASIRDRGNTEAFF.

The genes are TRBV7-3 and TRBJ2-1; 8 positions agree with TRBD2. The CDR3 runs 15 residues. CDR1 and CDR2 (germline): SGHTA, FQGTGA. With 5 bases clipped from V and 4 bases from J, the junction kept 7 bases outside the gene matches. DNA for the CDR3: TGTGCCAGCAGCCCTGTGGCTAGCGGGTACAATGAGCAGTTCTTC. It codes for CASSPVASGYNEQFF.

The rearrangement links TRBV30 to TRBJ2-1; no reliable D call. Per the germline V gene, CDR1 is GTSNPN and CDR2 is SVGIG (reference sequence). V lost 4 bases, J lost 4 bases, and 5 bases lay in between. The CDR3 totals 11 residues. CDR3 sequence: CAWIEYNEQFF. CDR3 bases: TGTGCCTGGATAGAATACAATGAGCAGTTCTTC.

The V gene is TRBV28, the J gene TRBJ2-7, with 7 bases aligning to TRBD1. Germline-derived CDR1 and CDR2 are MDHEN and SYDVKM. The CDR3 runs 11 residues. The V gene end was trimmed by 10 bases and the J gene end by 9 bases; junction bases not matched to a gene: 9. The CDR3 reads CATGEQGWQYF. The CDR3 DNA sequence: TGTGCCACCGGAGAACAGGGGTGGCAGTACTTC.